This is a list of T cell receptor beta chains from one sample in a study of blood T cells in healthy people across ages. TCRdb fed the 5' RACE reads into MiXCR, producing one record per CDR3 protein. This table has about 640,000 distinct CDR3 sequences, around three fifths appearing once. Source material: blood. These receptors were taken from a man aged 55-75 years in good health. Both conserved end residues are part of each CDR3. Each record gives: J gene, clone size, D gene, V gene, CDR3 DNA, CDR3 protein. A D gene is named only where the DNA matches it firmly. Where a row states a size, it is once, few, many or the class of an expanded clone; other rows omit it.

J gene: TRBJ2-5; clone size: .; D gene: .; V gene: TRBV7-6; CDR3 DNA: TGTGCCGGCAGCTTAGTAAGGGAGACCCAGTACTTC; CDR3 protein: CAGSLVRETQYF
J gene: TRBJ1-2; clone size: .; D gene: .; V gene: TRBV10-3; CDR3 DNA: TGTGCCATCAGTGAACGGGGGCTGGCTAACTATGGCTACACCTTC; CDR3 protein: CAISERGLANYGYTF
J gene: TRBJ2-3; clone size: .; D gene: TRBD2; V gene: TRBV12-3/TRBV12-4; CDR3 DNA: TGTGCCAGCAACCTCCGGGGAGCGGGGGCCACAGATACGCAGTATTTT; CDR3 protein: CASNLRGAGATDTQYF
J gene: TRBJ2-3; clone size: few; D gene: .; V gene: TRBV11-2; CDR3 DNA: TGTGCCAGCAGCTTAGATCGCGGGGGCGGATCATCCACAGATACGCAGTATTTT; CDR3 protein: CASSLDRGGGSSTDTQYF
J gene: TRBJ2-1; clone size: .; D gene: TRBD1; V gene: TRBV7-9; CDR3 DNA: TGTGCCAGCAGCGGGGACAGGGGCCATGAGCAGTTCTTC; CDR3 protein: CASSGDRGHEQFF
J gene: TRBJ2-6; clone size: .; D gene: .; V gene: TRBV2; CDR3 DNA: TGTGCCAGCAGTGGTGGGGTCCACTCTGGGGCCAACGTCCTGACTTTC; CDR3 protein: CASSGGVHSGANVLTF
J gene: TRBJ1-4; clone size: few; D gene: .; V gene: TRBV28; CDR3 DNA: TGTGCCAGCAGACGCGCGGGGTTGGAAAAACTGTTTTTT; CDR3 protein: CASRRAGLEKLFF
J gene: TRBJ1-1; clone size: few; D gene: .; V gene: TRBV4-1; CDR3 DNA: TGCGCCAGCAGCCAAGATTTCCCAGGGAGGGCTTTCTTT; CDR3 protein: CASSQDFPGRAFF
J gene: TRBJ2-6; clone size: many; D gene: .; V gene: TRBV21-1; CDR3 DNA: TGTGCCAGCAGCAAAGCTCGCTGGGACTTCACAGCCAACGTCCTGACTTTC; CDR3 protein: CASSKARWDFTANVLTF
J gene: TRBJ2-3; clone size: .; D gene: TRBD2; V gene: TRBV10-3; CDR3 DNA: TGTGCCATCAGCTACCTAGGACTAGCGGGGGTGGATACGCAGTATTTT; CDR3 protein: CAISYLGLAGVDTQYF
J gene: TRBJ2-5; clone size: .; D gene: TRBD1; V gene: TRBV3-1; CDR3 DNA: TGTGCCAGCAGCCCCCGGGATCTAGACAGGGGGCCTTCTGTGACCCAGTACTTC; CDR3 protein: CASSPRDLDRGPSVTQYF
J gene: TRBJ2-7; clone size: .; D gene: .; V gene: TRBV4-1; CDR3 DNA: TGCGCCAGCAGCCAAGCACCGGGACCGAAACTCTACGAGCAGTACTTC; CDR3 protein: CASSQAPGPKLYEQYF
J gene: TRBJ1-2; clone size: few; D gene: .; V gene: TRBV20-1; CDR3 DNA: TGCAGTGCTAAGGGGGAGGGCTATGGCTACACCTTC; CDR3 protein: CSAKGEGYGYTF
J gene: TRBJ2-1; clone size: .; D gene: .; V gene: TRBV27; CDR3 DNA: TGTGCCAGCAGTTCCCTGGCGGGGGCTGAGCAGTTCTTC; CDR3 protein: CASSSLAGAEQFF
J gene: TRBJ2-2; clone size: .; D gene: .; V gene: TRBV29-1; CDR3 DNA: TGCAGCGGAGTGGAGGGGGCGACCGGGGAGCTGTTTTTT; CDR3 protein: CSGVEGATGELFF
J gene: TRBJ2-3; clone size: .; D gene: .; V gene: TRBV20-1; CDR3 DNA: TGCAGTACTCAAGTTGGGGGGCGGGGGGATACGCAGTATTTT; CDR3 protein: CSTQVGGRGDTQYF
J gene: TRBJ2-5; clone size: .; D gene: TRBD2; V gene: TRBV10-3; CDR3 DNA: TGTGCCATCAGCGTCGGCCTAGCGGAGGTCAATGAGCAGTACTTC; CDR3 protein: CAISVGLAEVNEQYF
J gene: TRBJ2-7; clone size: .; D gene: TRBD1; V gene: TRBV20-1; CDR3 DNA: TGCAGTGCTATTACTGGGCAGGGGGCTGGGGTAGAGCAGTACTTC; CDR3 protein: CSAITGQGAGVEQYF
J gene: TRBJ2-5; clone size: few; D gene: .; V gene: TRBV12-3/TRBV12-4; CDR3 DNA: TGTGCCAGCAGTTTTCCGGGGGCCCAAGAGACCCAGTACTTC; CDR3 protein: CASSFPGAQETQYF
J gene: TRBJ2-3; clone size: .; D gene: .; V gene: TRBV7-9; CDR3 DNA: TGTGCCAGCAGCCCTGGCGACTGGGCACTGGGGACAGATACGCAGTATTTT; CDR3 protein: CASSPGDWALGTDTQYF
J gene: TRBJ2-3; clone size: .; D gene: TRBD1; V gene: TRBV20-1; CDR3 DNA: TGCAGTGCCGAACCGACAGGGATGGGGACAGATACGCAGTATTTT; CDR3 protein: CSAEPTGMGTDTQYF
J gene: TRBJ2-1; clone size: .; D gene: .; V gene: TRBV27; CDR3 DNA: TGTGCCAGCAGTCCCGTGGTGGGCAGGGACAATGAGCAGTTCTTC; CDR3 protein: CASSPVVGRDNEQFF
J gene: TRBJ2-3; clone size: .; D gene: TRBD2; V gene: TRBV4-3; CDR3 DNA: TGCGCCAGCAGCCAAGTAACTAGCGGGTTAGGGGATACGCAGTATTTT; CDR3 protein: CASSQVTSGLGDTQYF
J gene: TRBJ2-1; clone size: .; D gene: .; V gene: TRBV4-1; CDR3 DNA: TGCGCCAGCAGCCATCCTCGCAATGAGCAGTTCTTC; CDR3 protein: CASSHPRNEQFF